The sequence of this T cell receptor beta chain was determined in a study of identical twins. With regard to this clonotype: Its antigen is still unknown.

Per the germline V gene, CDR1 is LGHDT and CDR2 is YNNKEL (reference sequence). CDR3 size: 13 residues. Trimming removed 1 base at V and 7 bases at J, with 8 bases between. Via MiXCR, TCRdb re-called the 5' RACE reads, giving one row per CDR3 protein. The sample holds roughly 750,000 distinct CDR3 sequences, 21% seen once. General observations from the study: Invariant populations such as MAIT and iNKT cells could partly muddle zero-insertion analyses.

The sample also formed part of further work on T cells expressing NK-cell markers.

The sequencing sample was made of PBMCs. The sequence came from a young woman in good health. The chain uses TRBV3-1 and TRBJ2-1; a possible D gene is TRBD1 (5 bases). The CDR3 protein is CASSQVRGNEQFF. CDR3 DNA sequence: TGTGCCAGCAGCCAAGTTAGGGGTAATGAGCAGTTCTTC.